A single sample is the source of the 20 T cell receptor beta chains below, sequenced in a study of T cell responses to AZD1222 COVID-19 vaccine (dated by TCRdb to the early 2020s). Explained via the paper, the time point label denotes: baseline before first vaccination. In light of the paper, this sample's treatment or condition label describes: meningococcal conjugate vaccine given as trial control. To prepare the library, the immunoSEQ multiplex PCR assay was applied. TCRdb took this table from immuneACCESS and kept in-frame rearrangements with V and J called. Such tables lack part of the clones; where checked against another copy, unresolved V genes explain under half of the gap, and the rest is unexplained. The sample table lists 80,000 to 100,000 clones, just over 85% of them with a count of one. The ten largest account for 10% to 13% of the sample. The sample in question was peripheral blood, obtained on day 0 of MenACWY control vaccination. All receptors come from an adult in good health.

V gene TRBV2 combines with J gene TRBJ1-5, with TRBD1 as a possible D gene (5 bases). This CDR3 region has 15 residues. Trimming shortened V by 7 bases and J by 7 bases, and 20 bases separated the two germline ends. Germline V lookup: CDR1 SNHLY, CDR2 FYNNEI. The CDR3 DNA reads as TGTGCCAGCACCCGGGGGTGGGGAACTGGACAGCCCCAGCATTTT. Translating gives CASTRGWGTGQPQHF.

In nucleotides, the CDR3 is TGTGCCACCGGGACAGGCTCTGGAAACACCATATATTTT. Protein: CATGTGSGNTIYF. The chain carries TRBV10-3 and TRBJ1-3, with 8 bases identical to TRBD1. J lost 0 bases, V lost 10 bases, and 2 bases had no gene match. The CDR3 is made up of 13 amino acids. Germline CDR1 reads ENHRY; CDR2 reads SYGVKD.

This clone has a handful of counts. The chain links TRBV4-1 to TRBJ2-7; D is uncertain. This CDR3 comprises 14 residues. The germline V gene encodes CDR1 MGHRA and CDR2 YSYEKL. V dropped 5 bases and J dropped 4 bases, with 15 bases sitting between them. The CDR3 coding sequence is TGCGCCAGCAGCTTAGACGGAATCGTTTACGAGCAGTACTTC. It specifies CASSLDGIVYEQYF.

This chain joins TRBV4-2 and TRBJ2-5; 8 positions match TRBD1. Germline V gives CDR1 LGHNA, CDR2 YNFKEQ. The CDR3 is made up of 15 amino acids. V gave up 4 bases and J gave up 4 bases; unmatched junction bases: 8. Here the CDR3 DNA reads TGTGCCAGCAGCCGACGACAGGGGCTAGGAGAGACCCAGTACTTC. Its translation: CASSRRQGLGETQYF.

The V call is TRBV3-1 (or the pseudogene TRBV3-2), the J call TRBJ1-4; no reliable D call. Trimming cost V 4 bases and J 8 bases, with 8 bases left between them. The CDR3 is 12 amino acids. The germline V gene encodes CDR1 LGHDT and CDR2 YNNKEL (reference sequence). The CDR3 DNA is TGTGCCAGCAGCCCGCACCGGGAAAAACTGTTTTTT. Residues: CASSPHREKLFF.

The V call is TRBV20-1, the J call TRBJ2-3, with 12 bases identical to TRBD2. The CDR3 consists of 15 residues. Germline loops: CDR1 DFQATT, CDR2 SNEGSKA (reference sequence). Trimming took 3 bases from V and 2 from J; bases not matched to a gene: 3. CDR3 residues: CSASGLAGTTDTQYF. The CDR3 nucleotides read TGCAGTGCTAGTGGACTAGCGGGAACCACAGATACGCAGTATTTT.

The chain combines TRBV6-5 with TRBJ1-2; the D gene is possibly TRBD1 (6 bases). This CDR3 spans 15 amino acids. V was shortened by 0 bases and J by 5 bases, with 13 bases between the two germline ends. The germline CDR1 and CDR2 sequences are MNHEY and SVGAGI. This chain's CDR3 is CASSYSNQGWYGYTF. CDR3 bases: TGTGCCAGCAGTTACTCGAATCAGGGGTGGTATGGCTACACCTTC.

V and J are TRBV7-2 and TRBJ1-6, with D perhaps matching TRBD1 (6 bases). Germline V gene lookup returns CDR1 SGHTA and CDR2 FQGNSA. The V and J ends lost 5 bases and 10 bases respectively, with 21 bases between them. The CDR3 runs to 16 residues. CDR3: CASSPRTIRGRSPLHF. DNA of the CDR3: TGTGCCAGCAGCCCTAGGACTATCAGGGGTAGGTCACCCCTCCACTTT.

V is TRBV12-3 or TRBV12-4 and J is TRBJ2-7, with a weak D call TRBD2 (5 bases). The V end was cut by 5 bases, the J end by 7 bases, with 12 bases between. The CDR3 is made up of 12 amino acids. The chain's CDR3 is CASSLNPGEQYF. The CDR3, as DNA: TGTGCCAGCAGTCTTAACCCGGGGGAGCAGTACTTC.

This clone came up a few times. The rearrangement joins TRBV19 to TRBJ2-3, with 10 bases fitting TRBD2. Trimming took 2 bases from V and 5 from J; bases not matched to a gene: 4. CDR1 is LNHDA and CDR2 is SQIVND in the germline V gene (reference sequence). This CDR3 contains 15 residues. The DNA for the CDR3 is TGTGCCAGTAGTATACTAGCGGGGGCCATAGATACGCAGTATTTT. It encodes CASSILAGAIDTQYF.

This chain connects TRBV28 to TRBJ1-5, with no clear D. Between the trimmed V and J ends, which lost 5 bases and 3 bases, there was a span of 8 bases. Germline V lookup: CDR1 MDHEN, CDR2 SYDVKM. The CDR3 extends over 13 amino acids. The CDR3 DNA reads as TGTGCCAGCAGTCCCTCACCCAATCAGCCCCAGCATTTT. This codes for CASSPSPNQPQHF.

The rearrangement links TRBV2 to TRBJ2-1; TRBD2 matches 12 bases. The CDR3 totals 14 residues. Unmatched junction bases numbered 6, after V lost 8 bases and J lost 7 bases. Germline-derived CDR1 and CDR2 are SNHLY and FYNNEI. The DNA of the CDR3 is TGTGCCAGCCTCAGGACTAGCGGGGCGAATGAGCAGTTCTTC. Its translation is CASLRTSGANEQFF.

The V and J genes are TRBV5-1 and TRBJ1-2, with 9 bases identical to TRBD1. The germline CDR1 and CDR2 sequences are SGHRS and YFSETQ. The CDR3 is 16 residues long. Trimming removed 0 bases from V and 6 bases from J; junction bases left unmatched: 9. The CDR3 DNA follows: TGCGCCAGCAGCTTGGCCGGCGTACAGGGGGCTGATGGCTACACCTTC. Its protein is CASSLAGVQGADGYTF.

This clone was observed a single time. The V and J genes are TRBV20-1 and TRBJ2-3; unclear D gene. Germline assignment: CDR1 DFQATT and CDR2 SNEGSKA (reference sequence). V lost 5 bases and J lost 5, with 8 bases in between. The CDR3 sequence is 11 residues long. CDR3 loop: CSAPKKDTQYF. The CDR3 nucleotides are TGCAGTGCTCCGAAAAAAGATACGCAGTATTTT.

This chain uses TRBV6-5 with TRBJ1-1; D may be TRBD1 (5 bases). Germline CDR1 MNHEY, CDR2 SVGAGI. V was trimmed by 6 bases and J by 2 bases, leaving 13 bases between them. This CDR3 has 14 amino acids. The CDR3 DNA follows: TGTGCCAGCAGCCCACGACAGAGTAACACTGAAGCTTTCTTT. Translating it yields CASSPRQSNTEAFF.

This chain joins TRBV27 and TRBJ2-3; possibly TRBD2 for D (5 bases). Per germline, CDR1 MNHEY and CDR2 SMNVEV (reference sequence). This CDR3 spans 16 amino acids. V lost 7 bases and J lost 1, with 18 bases in between. CDR3 loop: CASTPVQRRRTDTQYF. CDR3 sequence (DNA): TGTGCCAGCACCCCCGTCCAGCGGAGACGCACAGATACGCAGTATTTT.

The chain has TRBV7-8 and TRBJ1-3, with D unresolved. This CDR3 spans 14 amino acids. Trimming removed 8 bases from V and 0 bases from J, with 11 bases in between. CDR1 and CDR2 (germline): SGHVS, FQNEAQ. DNA for the CDR3: TGTGCCAGCGGACGAATGAGCTCTGGAAACACCATATATTTT. Protein: CASGRMSSGNTIYF.

V and J are TRBV12-3 or TRBV12-4 and TRBJ1-1; 7 bases fit TRBD1. J was trimmed by 4 bases and V by 5 bases; bases with no gene match: 4. This CDR3 contains 13 residues. DNA for the CDR3: TGTGCCAGCAGTCAGGGGGGTATCACTGAAGCTTTCTTT. This encodes CASSQGGITEAFF.

This chain links TRBV6-5 with TRBJ2-1, with unresolved D. CDR1 MNHEY and CDR2 SVGAGI come from the germline V gene. Trimming stripped 5 bases from V and 5 bases from J, with 7 bases between. CDR3 size: 12 residues. The CDR3 DNA reads as TGTGCCAGCAGTAGATCCGACAATGAGCAGTTCTTC. It is translated as CASSRSDNEQFF.

The chain couples TRBV7-2 to TRBJ1-1; D unresolved. The CDR3 consists of 12 residues. Trimming removed 9 bases from V and 5 bases from J, with 13 bases in between. Germline V CDR1 and CDR2: SGHTA, FQGNSA. CDR3 nucleotide sequence: TGTGCCAGTGGAGTTAAGGATACTGAAGCTTTCTTT. This sequence encodes CASGVKDTEAFF.